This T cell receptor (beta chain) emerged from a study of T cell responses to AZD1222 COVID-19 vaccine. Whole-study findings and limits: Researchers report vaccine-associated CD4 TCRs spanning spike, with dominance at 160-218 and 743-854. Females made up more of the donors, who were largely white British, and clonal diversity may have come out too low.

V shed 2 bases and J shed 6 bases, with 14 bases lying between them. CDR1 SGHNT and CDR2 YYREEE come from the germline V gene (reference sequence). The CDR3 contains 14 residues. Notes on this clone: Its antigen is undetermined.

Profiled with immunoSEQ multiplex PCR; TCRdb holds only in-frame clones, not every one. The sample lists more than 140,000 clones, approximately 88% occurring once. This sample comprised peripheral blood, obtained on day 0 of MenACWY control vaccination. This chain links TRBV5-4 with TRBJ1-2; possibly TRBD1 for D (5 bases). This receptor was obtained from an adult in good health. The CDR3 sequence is CASSLFKKGNGYTF. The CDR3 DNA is TGTGCCAGCAGCTTATTCAAAAAGGGGAATGGCTACACCTTC.